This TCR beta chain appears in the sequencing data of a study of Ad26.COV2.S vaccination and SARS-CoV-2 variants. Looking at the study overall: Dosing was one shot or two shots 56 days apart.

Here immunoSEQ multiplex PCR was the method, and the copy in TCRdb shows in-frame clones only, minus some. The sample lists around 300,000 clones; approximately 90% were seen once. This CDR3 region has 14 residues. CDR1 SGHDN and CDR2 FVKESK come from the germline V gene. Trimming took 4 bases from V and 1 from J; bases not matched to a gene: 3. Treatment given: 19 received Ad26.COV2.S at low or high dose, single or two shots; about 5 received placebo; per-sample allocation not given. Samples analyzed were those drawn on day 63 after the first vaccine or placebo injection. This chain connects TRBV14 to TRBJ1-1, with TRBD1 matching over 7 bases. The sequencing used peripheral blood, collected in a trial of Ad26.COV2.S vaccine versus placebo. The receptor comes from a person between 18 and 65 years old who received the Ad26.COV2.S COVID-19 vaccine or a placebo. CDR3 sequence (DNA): TGTGCCAGCAGCCTTGGGACAGCGAACACTGAAGCTTTCTTT. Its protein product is CASSLGTANTEAFF.